This T cell receptor beta chain is drawn from a study of cytomegalovirus exposure and HLA in healthy donors. The study ran its PCR with 60 Vbeta and 13 Jbeta primers. The data were produced by immunoSEQ multiplex PCR, yet TCRdb's version contains in-frame clones alone and is incomplete. The sample has 110,000 to 150,000 clones; 65% to 80% are singletons. Sequencing was done on a sample of PBMCs. This clonotype was obtained from a woman aged 25 to 45 in good health and CMV-seronegative.

The CDR3 reads CAWGRQPNTEAFF. CDR3 DNA: TGTGCCTGGGGTAGACAGCCGAACACTGAAGCTTTCTTT. This chain joins TRBV30 and TRBJ1-1; TRBD1 might be the D (5 bases). CDR3 size: 13 residues. The V end lost 5 bases, the J end lost 1 base, and 11 bases lay between the germline ends. Germline CDR1 is GTSNPN and CDR2 is SVGIG (reference sequence). The complete variable domain, with remaining parts taken from reference TRBV30 and TRBJ1-1, reads SQTIHQWPATLVQPVGSPLSLECTVEGTSNPNLYWYRQAAGRGLQLLFYSVGIGQISSEVPQNLSASRPQDRQFILSSKKLLLSDSGFYLCAWGRQPNTEAFFGQGTRLTVV.